What follows describes a single TCR beta chain. The sample belongs to a study of blood T cells in healthy people across ages. About the study: T cells yielded about one barcoded beta molecule per two cells through template switching.

A second PCR, run for about 7 to 12 cycles, used a sample-barcoded 5' primer plus a J-beta primer mix. A single record per CDR3 protein comes from TCRdb applying MiXCR to the 5' RACE reads. This table has about 1.8 million distinct CDR3 sequences, approximately 50% appearing once. CDR1 and CDR2 from the germline V gene are SGHTA and FQGNSA. The CDR3 contains 14 residues. Between the trimmed V and J ends, which lost 1 base and 6 bases, there was a span of 13 bases. The chain is built from TRBV7-2 and TRBJ2-7; tentatively, D is TRBD1 or TRBD2 (5 bases each). The clonotype originates from a middle-aged woman in good health. The sequenced sample was blood. The CDR3 nucleotides read TGTGCCAGCAGCTTAGTGGGGCTGCGGGTCGAGCAGTACTTC. Residues: CASSLVGLRVEQYF.